The 16 T cell receptor beta chains presented below share a single source sample, sequenced in a study of T cells in Graves' hyperthyroidism and ophthalmopathy. Amplification of TCR beta CDR3 regions used RNA as the template. First-round RT-PCR with HTBI primers amplified the TCR CDR3 region. TCRdb analysed the multiplex PCR reads with MiXCR anew, one entry per CDR3 protein. The sample yields about 570,000 distinct CDR3 sequences, roughly 46% seen once. Material: peripheral blood or thyroid tissue (not recorded which). The origin of the receptors is an adult woman with Graves' disease, either hyperthyroidism or ophthalmopathy (not recorded which).

This chain uses TRBV20-1 with TRBJ1-1, with 10 bases that match TRBD1. The J segment lost 7 bases and the V segment lost 3 bases, leaving 5 bases of the junction unmatched. The CDR3 extends over 13 amino acids. Germline V lookup: CDR1 DFQATT, CDR2 SNEGSKA (reference sequence). The CDR3 sequence is CSARDRGYGEAFF. DNA of the CDR3: TGCAGTGCTAGGGACAGGGGGTATGGTGAAGCTTTCTTT.

This chain links TRBV7-9 with TRBJ1-2, with D hard to call. The germline gives CDR1 SEHNR, CDR2 FQNEAQ (reference sequence). V dropped 4 bases and J dropped 8 bases, with 23 bases sitting between them. CDR3 size: 16 residues. In nucleotides, the CDR3 is TGTGCCAGCAGCTCTACCCTTAGCGGGGAGTCGGAAGGCTACACCTTC. Amino acids: CASSSTLSGESEGYTF.

This clonotype was picked up many times. The J gene is TRBJ2-7, the V gene TRBV2, with 12 bases that match TRBD2. The junction had 4 bases not matched to a gene; V was cut back by 6 bases and J by 4 bases. The CDR3 loop spans 14 amino acids. Germline V lookup: CDR1 SNHLY, CDR2 FYNNEI. The CDR3: CASRETSGRYEQYF. DNA for the CDR3: TGTGCCAGCAGGGAGACTAGCGGGAGATACGAGCAGTACTTC.

This clonotype has only a few counts. J is TRBJ1-2 and V is TRBV5-6, with no clear D. With 0 bases removed from V and 6 bases from J, the gap between germline ends came to 9 bases. This CDR3 comprises 13 residues. CDR1 is SGHDT, CDR2 YYEEEE, per germline. The CDR3 protein is CASSLGRDHGYTF. DNA for the CDR3: TGTGCCAGCAGCTTGGGTAGGGATCATGGCTACACCTTC.

This clonotype appeared many times. The chain combines TRBV15 with TRBJ2-6; tentative D call: TRBD2 (6 bases). CDR1 and CDR2 from the germline V gene are LNHNV and YYDKDF (reference sequence). The CDR3 extends over 15 amino acids. With 1 base removed from V and 5 bases from J, the gap between germline ends came to 9 bases. The CDR3 here is CATSRGGVRANVLTF. In DNA, the CDR3 is TGTGCCACCAGCAGAGGGGGGGTACGGGCCAACGTCCTGACTTTC.

The rearrangement uses TRBV7-2 and TRBJ1-1; D is unclear. The length of the CDR3 is 15 residues. V was cut by 5 bases and J by 1 base, with 14 bases left in between. Germline values: CDR1 SGHTA, CDR2 FQGNSA. The CDR3 region is CASSTPRHSNTEAFF. The CDR3 DNA follows: TGTGCCAGCAGCACGCCCAGACATTCGAACACTGAAGCTTTCTTT.

This clonotype was recorded many times. The chain employs TRBV29-1 and TRBJ1-3, with 9 bases lining up with TRBD1. This CDR3 is 12 amino acids long. The J segment lost 8 bases and the V segment lost 6 bases, leaving 5 bases of the junction unmatched. Germline V lookup: CDR1 SQVTM, CDR2 ANQGSEA. Written as DNA, the CDR3 is TGCAGCGTATACGACAGGGGGGACACCATATATTTT. This sequence encodes CSVYDRGDTIYF.

This chain uses TRBV6-6 with TRBJ1-1; 7 bases line up with TRBD1. Trimming at V came to 2 bases and at J to 1 base, leaving 1 base not matched to a gene. This CDR3 region has 14 residues. From germline, CDR1 is MNHNY and CDR2 SVGAGI (reference sequence). CDR3 sequence (DNA): TGTGCCAGCAGTTACGGGGACAGGAACACTGAAGCTTTCTTT. Its translation is CASSYGDRNTEAFF.

This chain uses TRBV6-1 with TRBJ1-5, with D hard to call. CDR1 and CDR2 (germline): MNHNS, SASEGT. V was cut by 5 bases and J by 9 bases, with 14 bases left in between. The CDR3 runs to 13 residues. The CDR3 DNA reads as TGTGCCAGCAGTTACTCGAGTAGCGGGCCCCAGCATTTT. It is translated as CASSYSSSGPQHF.

The CDR3 coding sequence is TGCGCCAGCAGCTTCGAGTGGGGAGGCTACACCTTC. Its translation: CASSFEWGGYTF. The rearrangement joins TRBV5-1 to TRBJ1-2; D ambiguous. The germline CDR1 and CDR2 sequences are SGHRS and YFSETQ. CDR3 length: 12 residues. The V and J ends lost 2 bases and 8 bases respectively, with 10 bases between them.

The sample holds many counts of this clonotype. V is TRBV15 and J is TRBJ1-5; no clear D. The CDR3 is made up of 15 amino acids. V lost 4 bases and J 2 bases, leaving 12 bases between the germline ends. Germline lookup yields CDR1 LNHNV and CDR2 YYDKDF (reference sequence). CDR3 nucleotide sequence: TGTGCCACCAGCACCAAAGGGTTGGGCAATCAGCCCCAGCATTTT. It yields the protein CATSTKGLGNQPQHF. Variable domain in full (rest from reference TRBV15 and TRBJ1-5): DAMVIQNPRYQVTQFGKPVTLSCSQTLNHNVMYWYQQKSSQAPKLLFHYYDKDFNNEADTPDNFQSRRPNTSFCFLDIRSPGLGDTAMYLCATSTKGLGNQPQHFGDGTRLSIL.

The CDR3 loop is CASSDPKAGAYNEQFF. CDR3 coding DNA: TGCGCCAGCAGTGACCCTAAAGCGGGAGCCTACAATGAGCAGTTCTTC. The V call is TRBV10-1, the J call TRBJ2-1, with 8 bases that match TRBD2. Trimming at V came to 3 bases and at J to 2 bases, leaving 6 bases not matched to a gene. Germline V CDR1 and CDR2: WNHNN, SYGVQD (reference sequence). CDR3 length: 16 residues.

This clonotype came up a few times. The chain employs TRBV9 and TRBJ1-2; weak D call: TRBD1 (5 bases). Germline CDR1 is SGDLS and CDR2 is YYNGEE. V lost 0 bases and J lost 5, with 8 bases in between. This CDR3 is built from 13 residues. CDR3 nucleotides: TGTGCCAGCAGCGTAGAGGGGATATATGGCTACACCTTC. Translation: CASSVEGIYGYTF.

This rearrangement joins TRBV29-1 to TRBJ1-2, with no clear D. Trimming removed 2 bases at V and 4 bases at J, with 11 bases between. The CDR3 runs to 13 residues. Looked up from germline, CDR1 is SQVTM and CDR2 is ANQGSEA. The CDR3 here is CSVEWAVGYGYTF. CDR3 bases: TGCAGCGTTGAATGGGCAGTGGGCTATGGCTACACCTTC.

The chain links TRBV9 to TRBJ2-6; possibly TRBD1 or TRBD2 for D (6 bases each). The germline V gene encodes CDR1 SGDLS and CDR2 YYNGEE. CDR3 length: 18 amino acids. The V gene lost 4 bases and the J gene lost 3 bases, with 20 bases spanning the gap. DNA of the CDR3: TGTGCCAGCAGCCCCAGGGGCGCGGCCGGGAGTGGGGCCAACGTCCTGACTTTC. It codes for CASSPRGAAGSGANVLTF.

This chain joins TRBV9 and TRBJ1-6; TRBD1 matches 7 bases. Per the germline V gene, CDR1 is SGDLS and CDR2 is YYNGEE. The CDR3 sequence is 15 residues long. Losses at the gene ends were 0 bases for V and 6 bases for J; bases not matched to a gene: 3. The CDR3 region has the DNA TGTGCCAGCAGCGTAGGAACAGGGGTTAATTCACCCCTCCACTTT. The encoded protein is CASSVGTGVNSPLHF.